Following are 28 T cell receptor beta chains from one sample sequenced in a study of blood T cell repertoires in COVID-19. Repertoires were generated with immunoSEQ multiplex PCR, while TCRdb's copy carries only in-frame clones and drops some. The table lists over 150,000 clones, about 88% of them singletons. Sequencing used peripheral blood. The receptors stem from a man aged 45-65 years who had recovered from COVID-19.

This clone was seen once. The chain couples TRBV7-2 to TRBJ2-7; tentative D call: TRBD2 (5 bases). Germline V gene data show CDR1 as SGHTA and CDR2 as FQGNSA. The CDR3 length is 13 residues. Trimming took 7 bases from V and 3 from J, leaving 13 bases between them. CDR3 residues: CASNLIGNYEQYF. The CDR3 region has the DNA TGTGCCAGCAACCTTATCGGGAACTACGAGCAGTACTTC.

V is TRBV3-1 (or the pseudogene TRBV3-2) and J is TRBJ2-2, with 7 bases fitting TRBD2. This CDR3 has 16 residues. V dropped 0 bases and J dropped 2; count of bases not matched to a gene: 3. Germline assignment: CDR1 LGHDT and CDR2 YNNKEL (reference sequence). The CDR3 bases are TGTGCCAGCAGCCAAGAACCTAGCGGAAACACCGGGGAGCTGTTTTTT. It encodes CASSQEPSGNTGELFF.

The chain is built from TRBV3-1 (or the pseudogene TRBV3-2) and TRBJ2-1; TRBD2 matches at 8 bases. V lost 2 bases, J lost 8 bases, and 11 bases stayed unmatched. Germline assignment: CDR1 LGHDT and CDR2 YNNKEL (reference sequence). The CDR3 runs 16 residues. The chain's CDR3 is CASSQYSTRREDEQFF. The CDR3 DNA reads TGTGCCAGCAGCCAATATAGTACTAGGCGGGAGGATGAGCAGTTCTTC.

J is TRBJ1-4 and V is TRBV7-3, with 7 nucleotides matching TRBD1. The CDR3 runs 17 residues. Germline V lookup: CDR1 SGHTA, CDR2 FQGTGA. Unmatched junction bases numbered 12, after V lost 3 bases and J lost 5 bases. The CDR3 reads CASSFSRAGGFNEKLFF. CDR3 in DNA: TGTGCCAGCAGCTTTTCGCGAGCAGGGGGTTTCAATGAAAAACTGTTTTTT.

The rearrangement links TRBV7-9 to TRBJ1-5; D perhaps matches TRBD1 (6 bases). The CDR3 sequence is 13 residues long. Germline values: CDR1 SEHNR, CDR2 FQNEAQ (reference sequence). Trimming stripped 7 bases from V and 0 bases from J, with 7 bases between. The DNA for the CDR3 is TGTGCCAGCAACAGGGATAGCAATCAGCCCCAGCATTTT. Translated, it gives CASNRDSNQPQHF.

This rearrangement joins TRBV7-8 to TRBJ1-1; D possibly corresponds to TRBD1 (6 bases). The CDR3 consists of 15 residues. Trimming removed 5 bases at V and 0 bases at J, with 13 bases between. The germline V gene encodes CDR1 SGHVS and CDR2 FQNEAQ. CDR3 amino acids: CASSTGQGLNTEAFF. In nucleotides, the CDR3 is TGTGCCAGCAGCACCGGTCAGGGGTTGAACACTGAAGCTTTCTTT.

The V call is TRBV7-9, the J call TRBJ1-2; 9 bases line up with TRBD1. The CDR3 extends over 15 amino acids. J gave up 3 bases and V 5 bases, and 7 bases lay outside the gene matches. Germline CDR1 and CDR2: SEHNR and FQNEAQ (reference sequence). Here the CDR3 reads CASSLLGQGDYGYTF. CDR3 coding DNA: TGTGCCAGCAGCCTATTGGGACAGGGCGACTATGGCTACACCTTC.

The chain links TRBV5-1 to TRBJ1-1; 7 bases are a match to TRBD1. V dropped 0 bases and J dropped 0; count of bases not matched to a gene: 2. Per germline, CDR1 SGHRS and CDR2 YFSETQ. The CDR3 extends over 15 amino acids. The CDR3 region has the DNA TGCGCCAGCAGCTTGGTGGGACAGATGAACACTGAAGCTTTCTTT. Translated: CASSLVGQMNTEAFF. The full variable domain, with the rest looked up from reference TRBV5-1 and TRBJ1-1, is KAGVTQTPRYLIKTRGQQVTLSCSPISGHRSVSWYQQTPGQGLQFLFEYFSETQRNKGNFPGRFSGRQFSNSRSEMNVSTLELGDSALYLCASSLVGQMNTEAFFGQGTRLTVV.

V is TRBV5-6 and J is TRBJ1-1; D is ambiguous. CDR1 SGHDT and CDR2 YYEEEE come from the germline V gene. Between the trimmed V and J ends, which lost 4 bases and 0 bases, there was a span of 16 bases. The CDR3 is 16 amino acids. For the CDR3, the DNA is TGTGCCAGCAGCGGTAATGCGGGGAGCATGAACACTGAAGCTTTCTTT. It encodes CASSGNAGSMNTEAFF.

V gene TRBV29-1 combines with J gene TRBJ2-7, with TRBD1 matching 11 bases. Germline V gene lookup returns CDR1 SQVTM and CDR2 ANQGSEA. The length of the CDR3 is 12 residues. J gave up 5 bases and V 6 bases, and 3 bases lay outside the gene matches. In DNA form, the CDR3 reads TGCAGCGTCGGACAGGGGGCCAACGAGCAGTACTTC. Residues: CSVGQGANEQYF.

This rearrangement joins TRBV14 to TRBJ1-6; TRBD1 is a possible D gene (6 bases). Trimming pared 3 bases from V and 0 bases from J, leaving 9 bases between. Germline CDR1 is SGHDN and CDR2 is FVKESK. The CDR3 has 16 residues. CDR3 DNA sequence: TGTGCCAGCAGCCATGACAGGAGCTCCTATAATTCACCCCTCCACTTT. This encodes CASSHDRSSYNSPLHF.

V and J are TRBV7-2 and TRBJ2-1; TRBD1 matches at 10 bases. Unmatched junction bases numbered 7, after V lost 2 bases and J lost 6 bases. The V gene's germline CDR1 is SGHTA and CDR2 FQGNSA. The CDR3 is 16 residues long. The CDR3 sequence is CASSLFGTGVGNEQFF. CDR3 DNA: TGTGCCAGCAGCTTATTTGGGACAGGGGTGGGCAATGAGCAGTTCTTC. Supplemented by reference TRBV7-2 and TRBJ2-1, the full variable domain reads GAGVSQSPSNKVTEKGKDVELRCDPISGHTALYWYRQSLGQGLEFLIYFQGNSAPDKSGLPSDRFSAERTGGSVSTLTIQRTQQEDSAVYLCASSLFGTGVGNEQFFGPGTRLTVL.

The rearrangement links TRBV6-2 or TRBV6-3 to TRBJ2-1, with 14 bases aligning to TRBD2. Germline CDR1 reads MNHEY; CDR2 reads SVGEGT. The CDR3 contains 18 residues. With 6 bases clipped from V and 0 bases from J, the junction kept 7 bases outside the gene matches. The CDR3 coding sequence is TGTGCCAGCAGCCCTCGGACTAGCGGGGGGCGCTCCTACAATGAGCAGTTCTTC. This sequence encodes CASSPRTSGGRSYNEQFF.

The rearrangement uses TRBV29-1 and TRBJ2-5; D might be TRBD1 (6 bases). Germline CDR1 and CDR2: SQVTM and ANQGSEA. This CDR3 spans 12 amino acids. The V end was cut by 7 bases, the J end by 8 bases, with 17 bases between. This CDR3 reads CSAAGNRETQYF. In nucleotides, the CDR3 is TGCAGCGCCGCTGGTAACAGGGAAACCCAGTACTTC.

This clone was found once. The rearrangement uses TRBV5-5 and TRBJ1-3, with D perhaps matching TRBD1 (5 bases). Trimming left V 0 bases short and J 4 bases short, with 17 bases between. The CDR3 is 17 residues long. The germline V gene encodes CDR1 SGHKS and CDR2 YYEKEE (reference sequence). The CDR3 spells CASSLEPGGLQGNTIYF. In DNA, the CDR3 is TGTGCCAGCAGCTTGGAACCGGGGGGGTTGCAAGGAAACACCATATATTTT.

This clone came up a few times. This rearrangement joins TRBV5-5 to TRBJ2-5; 8 bases line up with TRBD2. After removal of 0 bases from V and 4 bases from J, the junction contained 14 bases not matched to a gene. CDR3 length equals 18 residues. CDR1 and CDR2 from the germline V gene are SGHKS and YYEKEE (reference sequence). Here the CDR3 reads CASSLETPGLGRRETQYF. CDR3 DNA sequence: TGTGCCAGCAGCTTGGAGACACCGGGACTAGGGAGGCGAGAGACCCAGTACTTC.

The V gene is TRBV29-1, the J gene TRBJ2-1, with 8 bases that match TRBD2. CDR1 is SQVTM, CDR2 ANQGSEA, per germline. CDR3 size: 16 residues. The J segment lost 4 bases and the V segment lost 2 bases, leaving 10 bases of the junction unmatched. The CDR3 loop reads CSVEFVGGGLYNEQFF. The CDR3 DNA reads TGCAGCGTTGAATTTGTCGGGGGGGGCTTATACAATGAGCAGTTCTTC.

This chain joins TRBV5-1 and TRBJ2-1; TRBD1 agrees at 8 bases. Trimming removed 1 base from V and 5 bases from J; junction bases left unmatched: 8. The CDR3 runs to 16 residues. Germline V lookup: CDR1 SGHRS, CDR2 YFSETQ. The CDR3 loop is CASSLIGTGLDNEQFF. DNA of the CDR3: TGCGCCAGCAGCTTGATCGGGACAGGCTTAGACAATGAGCAGTTCTTC.

V is TRBV5-1 and J is TRBJ2-7, with a weak D call TRBD2 (6 bases). The CDR3 is 14 amino acids. Deletions cut 5 bases from V and 0 bases from J, with 12 bases between. Germline CDR1 reads SGHRS; CDR2 reads YFSETQ. CDR3 amino acids: CASRGGTFSYEQYF. Here the CDR3 DNA reads TGCGCCAGCAGGGGAGGAACGTTCTCCTACGAGCAGTACTTC.

This rearrangement joins TRBV5-4 to TRBJ2-1; 7 bases fit TRBD2. There are 15 residues in the CDR3. The V segment lost 0 bases and the J segment 9 bases; nucleotides outside the gene matches: 9. Germline V gives CDR1 SGHNT, CDR2 YYREEE (reference sequence). The CDR3 loop is CASSLAGLVVGEQFF. DNA of the CDR3: TGTGCCAGCAGCTTGGCCGGACTAGTAGTTGGTGAGCAGTTCTTC. Filled out from reference TRBV5-4 and TRBJ2-1, the complete variable domain reads ETGVTQSPTHLIKTRGQQVTLRCSSQSGHNTVSWYQQALGQGPQFIFQYYREEENGRGNFPPRFSGLQFPNYSSELNVNALELDDSALYLCASSLAGLVVGEQFFGPGTRLTVL.

The V gene is TRBV7-9, the J gene TRBJ2-5; maybe TRBD1 (5 bases). The CDR3 length is 14 residues. The V gene lost 2 bases and the J gene lost 2 bases, with 9 bases spanning the gap. Germline V gene lookup returns CDR1 SEHNR and CDR2 FQNEAQ (reference sequence). This CDR3 is CASSLHTGQETQYF. In DNA form, the CDR3 reads TGTGCCAGCAGCTTACATACAGGACAAGAGACCCAGTACTTC.

The V gene is TRBV27, the J gene TRBJ1-5; tentatively, D is TRBD1 (6 bases). The V gene lost 3 bases and the J gene lost 5 bases, with 11 bases spanning the gap. Germline lookup yields CDR1 MNHEY and CDR2 SMNVEV (reference sequence). The CDR3 totals 14 residues. The CDR3 DNA follows: TGTGCCAGCAGTTTCAGGGGTAGGGATCAGCCCCAGCATTTT. This sequence encodes CASSFRGRDQPQHF.

This chain connects TRBV5-1 to TRBJ2-1, with D tentatively TRBD2 (6 bases). Deletions cut 4 bases from V and 5 bases from J, with 13 bases between. Germline CDR1 is SGHRS and CDR2 is YFSETQ. The CDR3 covers 14 residues. CDR3 loop: CASSIRGGNNEQFF. For the CDR3, the DNA is TGCGCCAGCAGCATTCGGGGCGGGAACAATGAGCAGTTCTTC. The entire variable domain, with the rest obtained from reference TRBV5-1 and TRBJ2-1, is as follows: KAGVTQTPRYLIKTRGQQVTLSCSPISGHRSVSWYQQTPGQGLQFLFEYFSETQRNKGNFPGRFSGRQFSNSRSEMNVSTLELGDSALYLCASSIRGGNNEQFFGPGTRLTVL.

This sequence joins TRBV5-6 and TRBJ2-1, with 7 bases lining up with TRBD2. The CDR3 covers 14 residues. Germline V gene lookup returns CDR1 SGHDT and CDR2 YYEEEE. With V trimmed by 0 bases and J by 7 bases, 4 bases remained unmatched. CDR3 in DNA: TGTGCCAGCAGCTTGGCCAGCGGGATGAATGAGCAGTTCTTC. Translation gives CASSLASGMNEQFF.

The gene calls are TRBV7-9 and TRBJ2-5, with 8 bases fitting TRBD1. The CDR3 length is 15 residues. Germline CDR1 SEHNR, CDR2 FQNEAQ (reference sequence). J was trimmed by 5 bases and V by 2 bases; bases with no gene match: 7. In DNA form, the CDR3 reads TGTGCCAGCAGCTTAAGACAGGGGATGATGGAGACCCAGTACTTC. Protein: CASSLRQGMMETQYF. Combining the CDR3 with reference TRBV7-9 and TRBJ2-5 gives the whole variable domain DTGVSQNPRHKITKRGQNVTFRCDPISEHNRLYWYRQTLGQGPEFLTYFQNEAQLEKSRLLSDRFSAERPKGSFSTLEIQRTEQGDSAMYLCASSLRQGMMETQYFGPGTRLLVL.

V and J are TRBV28 and TRBJ1-1; D remains unclear. The germline gives CDR1 MDHEN, CDR2 SYDVKM. This CDR3 has 12 amino acids. Trimming took 2 bases from V and 3 from J, leaving 4 bases between them. In nucleotides, the CDR3 is TGTGCCAGCAGTTTAGACTACACTGAAGCTTTCTTT. This gives the protein CASSLDYTEAFF.

The V gene is TRBV13, the J gene TRBJ2-2; tentatively, D is TRBD1 (5 bases). V was clipped by 1 base and J by 6 bases, with 6 bases between them. This CDR3 is 13 amino acids long. Germline CDR1 and CDR2: PRHDT and FYEKMQ (reference sequence). The DNA for the CDR3 is TGTGCCAGCAGCTTAGAGGGGTCCGGGGAGCTGTTTTTT. Translation: CASSLEGSGELFF.

The chain carries TRBV9 and TRBJ1-2; the D gene is possibly TRBD1 (5 bases). This CDR3 comprises 14 residues. V lost 4 bases to trimming and J lost 2 bases, with 12 bases between them. Looked up from germline, CDR1 is SGDLS and CDR2 is YYNGEE. In DNA, the CDR3 is TGTGCCAGCAGCCCTCAGACAGAGAACTATGGCTACACCTTC. It specifies CASSPQTENYGYTF.